This T cell receptor (beta chain) was sequenced in a study of molecular identifiers for immune sequencing clone quantification. For the study at large: Across replicate runs, RNA obtained from about 21,000 or 97,000 naive CD8 cells was divided into five, with four undergoing sequencing.

TCRdb re-called the PCR reads through MiXCR, storing one row per CDR3 protein. The sample yields roughly 630,000 distinct CDR3 sequences, 25% seen once. V dropped 3 bases and J dropped 2; count of bases not matched to a gene: 7. The germline gives CDR1 SQVTM, CDR2 ANQGSEA. This CDR3 region has 17 residues. The chain joins TRBV29-1 to TRBJ2-7; TRBD2 matches 16 bases. The sequence derives from a human donor in good health. Some libraries in this study had Jurkat cell RNA spiked in. The sample comprised naive CD8+ T cells from blood, with Jurkat cell RNA spiked in. The subset is: FACS-sorted CD8+CD4-CCR7+CD45RA+ naive T cells. The CDR3 DNA sequence: TGCAGCGTTGAGCCTGTTGGGACTAGCGGGAGGGCCTACGAGCAGTACTTC. Its protein is CSVEPVGTSGRAYEQYF.